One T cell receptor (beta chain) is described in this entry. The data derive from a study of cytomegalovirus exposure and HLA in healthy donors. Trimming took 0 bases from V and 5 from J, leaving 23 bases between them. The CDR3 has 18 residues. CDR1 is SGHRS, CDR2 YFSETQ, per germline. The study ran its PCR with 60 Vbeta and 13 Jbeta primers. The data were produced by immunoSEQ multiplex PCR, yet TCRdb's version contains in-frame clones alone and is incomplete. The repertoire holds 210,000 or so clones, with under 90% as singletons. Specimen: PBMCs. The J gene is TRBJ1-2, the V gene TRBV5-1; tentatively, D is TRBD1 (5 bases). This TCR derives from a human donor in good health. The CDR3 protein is CASSLDFGRDGARYGYTF. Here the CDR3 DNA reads TGCGCCAGCAGCTTGGATTTTGGCAGGGATGGAGCTAGATATGGCTACACCTTC.